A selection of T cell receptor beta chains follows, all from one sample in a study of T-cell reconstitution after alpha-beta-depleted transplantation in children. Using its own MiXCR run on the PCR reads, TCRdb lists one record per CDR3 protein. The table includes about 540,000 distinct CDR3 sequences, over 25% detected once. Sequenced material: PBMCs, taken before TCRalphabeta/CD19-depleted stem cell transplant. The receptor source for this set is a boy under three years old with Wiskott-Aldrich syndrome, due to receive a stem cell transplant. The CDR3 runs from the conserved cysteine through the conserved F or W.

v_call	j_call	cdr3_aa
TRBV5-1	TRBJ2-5	CASSLGVAQGAMETHYF
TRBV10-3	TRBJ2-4	CAIAEQKSKNIQYF
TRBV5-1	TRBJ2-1	CASSKITWAGAYNEQFF
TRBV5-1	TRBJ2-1	CASSLGGIRDEQFF
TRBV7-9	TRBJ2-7	CASSPGPGQGVYEQYF
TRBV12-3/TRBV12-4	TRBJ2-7	CASSFLTDTYEQYF
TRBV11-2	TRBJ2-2	CASSLLATSGELFF
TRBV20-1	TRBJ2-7	CSARGVSGSGEQYF
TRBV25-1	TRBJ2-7	CASSDPGLANSYEQYF
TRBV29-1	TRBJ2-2	CSFGGLNTGELFF
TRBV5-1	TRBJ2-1	CASSWNTGLLNEQFF